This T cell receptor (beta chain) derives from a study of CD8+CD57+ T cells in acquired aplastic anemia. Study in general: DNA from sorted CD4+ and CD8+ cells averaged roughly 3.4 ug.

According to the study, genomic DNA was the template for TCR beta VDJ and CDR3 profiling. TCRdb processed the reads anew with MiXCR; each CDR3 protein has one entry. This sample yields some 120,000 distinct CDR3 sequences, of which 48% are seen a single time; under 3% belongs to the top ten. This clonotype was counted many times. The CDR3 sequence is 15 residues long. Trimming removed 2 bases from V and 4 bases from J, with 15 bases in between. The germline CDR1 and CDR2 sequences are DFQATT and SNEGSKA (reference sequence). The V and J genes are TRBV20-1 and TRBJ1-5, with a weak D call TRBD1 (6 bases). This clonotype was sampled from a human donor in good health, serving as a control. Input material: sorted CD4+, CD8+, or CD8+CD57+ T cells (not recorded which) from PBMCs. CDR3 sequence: CSARSYREVNQPQHF. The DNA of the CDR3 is TGCAGTGCTAGATCATACAGGGAGGTAAATCAGCCCCAGCATTTT.